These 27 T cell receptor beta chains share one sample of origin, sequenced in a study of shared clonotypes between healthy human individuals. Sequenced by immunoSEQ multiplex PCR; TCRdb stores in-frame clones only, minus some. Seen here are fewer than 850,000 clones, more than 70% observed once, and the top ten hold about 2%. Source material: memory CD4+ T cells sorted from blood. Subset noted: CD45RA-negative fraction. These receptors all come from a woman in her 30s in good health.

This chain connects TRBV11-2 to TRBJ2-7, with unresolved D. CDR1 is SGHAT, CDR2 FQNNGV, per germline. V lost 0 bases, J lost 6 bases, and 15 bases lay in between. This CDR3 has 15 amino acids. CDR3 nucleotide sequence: TGTGCCAGCAGCTTAGATCGCTCTAACTATCGCGAGCAGTACTTC. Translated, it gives CASSLDRSNYREQYF.

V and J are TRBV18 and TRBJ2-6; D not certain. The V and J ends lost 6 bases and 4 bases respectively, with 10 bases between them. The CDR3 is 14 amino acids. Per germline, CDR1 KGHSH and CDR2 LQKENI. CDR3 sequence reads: CASSSSGGANVLTF. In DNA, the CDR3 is TGTGCCAGCTCGTCGTCCGGAGGGGCCAACGTCCTGACTTTC.

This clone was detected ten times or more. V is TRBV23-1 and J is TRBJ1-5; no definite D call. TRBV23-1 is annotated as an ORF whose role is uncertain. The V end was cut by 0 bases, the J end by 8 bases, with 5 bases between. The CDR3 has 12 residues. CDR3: CASSQSLEPQHF. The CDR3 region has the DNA TGCGCCAGCAGTCAATCATTGGAGCCCCAGCATTTT.

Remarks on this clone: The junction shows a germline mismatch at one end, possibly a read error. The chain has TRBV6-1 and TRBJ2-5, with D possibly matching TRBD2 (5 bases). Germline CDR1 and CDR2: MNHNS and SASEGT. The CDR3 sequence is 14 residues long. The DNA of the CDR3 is TGTGCCAGCAGTGAACCCGGGGAACGGCGCCCAACCAACTTC. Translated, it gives CASSEPGERRPTNF.

The CDR3 spells CASSFWDRSQPQHF. Here the CDR3 DNA reads TGTGCCAGCAGTTTCTGGGACAGGTCCCAGCCCCAGCATTTT. The chain links TRBV6-5 to TRBJ1-5; TRBD1 aligns across 8 bases. The length of the CDR3 is 14 residues. J gave up 7 bases and V 4 bases, and 6 bases lay outside the gene matches. Germline CDR1 MNHEY, CDR2 SVGAGI.

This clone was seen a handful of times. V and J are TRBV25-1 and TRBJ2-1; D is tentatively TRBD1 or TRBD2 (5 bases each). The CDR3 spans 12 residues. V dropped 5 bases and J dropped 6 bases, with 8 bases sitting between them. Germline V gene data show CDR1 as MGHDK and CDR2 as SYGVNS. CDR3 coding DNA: TGTGCCAGCAGTAACGGGACCAATGAGCAGTTCTTC. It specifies CASSNGTNEQFF.

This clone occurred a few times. CDR3: CASSARTSGRVGSDTQYF. CDR3 bases: TGTGCCAGCAGCGCACGGACTAGCGGGAGGGTTGGGAGTGATACGCAGTATTTT. The genes are TRBV9 and TRBJ2-3; 15 bases fit TRBD2. Germline lookup yields CDR1 SGDLS and CDR2 YYNGEE. V shed 3 bases and J 6 bases; nucleotides not matched to a gene: 11. The CDR3 loop spans 18 amino acids.

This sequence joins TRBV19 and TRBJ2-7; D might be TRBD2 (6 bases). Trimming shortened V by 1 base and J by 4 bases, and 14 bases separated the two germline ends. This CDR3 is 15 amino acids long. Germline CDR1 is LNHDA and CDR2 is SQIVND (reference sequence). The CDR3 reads CASSIAPGVGYEQYF. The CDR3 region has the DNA TGTGCCAGTAGTATAGCTCCGGGAGTTGGTTACGAGCAGTACTTC.

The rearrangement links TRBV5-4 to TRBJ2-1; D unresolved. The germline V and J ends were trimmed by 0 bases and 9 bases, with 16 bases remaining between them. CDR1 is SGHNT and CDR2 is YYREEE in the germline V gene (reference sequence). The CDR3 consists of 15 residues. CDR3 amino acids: CASSLGTTPYGEQFF. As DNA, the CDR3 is TGTGCCAGCAGCTTGGGGACCACCCCATACGGTGAGCAGTTCTTC. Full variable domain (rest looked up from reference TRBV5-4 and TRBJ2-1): ETGVTQSPTHLIKTRGQQVTLRCSSQSGHNTVSWYQQALGQGPQFIFQYYREEENGRGNFPPRFSGLQFPNYSSELNVNALELDDSALYLCASSLGTTPYGEQFFGPGTRLTVL.

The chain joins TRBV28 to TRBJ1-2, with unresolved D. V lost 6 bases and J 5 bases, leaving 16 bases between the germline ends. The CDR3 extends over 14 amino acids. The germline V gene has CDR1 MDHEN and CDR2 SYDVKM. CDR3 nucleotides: TGTGCCAGCAGCCAAGTTGTCGAGTTTTATGGCTACACCTTC. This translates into CASSQVVEFYGYTF.

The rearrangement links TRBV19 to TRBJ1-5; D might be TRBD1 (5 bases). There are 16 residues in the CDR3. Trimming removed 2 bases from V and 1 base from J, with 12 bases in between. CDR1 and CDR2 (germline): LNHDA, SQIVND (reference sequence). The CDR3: CASSIYTQGSNQPQHF. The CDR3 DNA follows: TGTGCCAGTAGTATATATACCCAGGGAAGCAATCAGCCCCAGCATTTT.

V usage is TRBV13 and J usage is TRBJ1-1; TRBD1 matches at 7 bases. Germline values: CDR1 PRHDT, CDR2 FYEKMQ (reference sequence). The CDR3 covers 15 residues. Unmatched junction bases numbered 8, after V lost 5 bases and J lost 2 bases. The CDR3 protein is CASSPYDRANTEAFF. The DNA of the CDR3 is TGTGCCAGCAGCCCATACGACAGGGCCAACACTGAAGCTTTCTTT.

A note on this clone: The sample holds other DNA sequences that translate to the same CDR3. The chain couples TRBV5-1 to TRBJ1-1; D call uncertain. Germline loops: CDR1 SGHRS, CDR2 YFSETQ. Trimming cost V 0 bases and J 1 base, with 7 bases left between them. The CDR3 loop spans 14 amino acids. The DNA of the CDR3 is TGCGCCAGCAGCTTGGGAGCGGGGAACACTGAAGCTTTCTTT. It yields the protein CASSLGAGNTEAFF. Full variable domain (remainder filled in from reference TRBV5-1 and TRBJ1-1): KAGVTQTPRYLIKTRGQQVTLSCSPISGHRSVSWYQQTPGQGLQFLFEYFSETQRNKGNFPGRFSGRQFSNSRSEMNVSTLELGDSALYLCASSLGAGNTEAFFGQGTRLTVV.

The CDR3 nucleotides read TGTGCCAGCAGCTTCATGGGGGAGACCCAGTACTTC. Encoded protein: CASSFMGETQYF. The chain employs TRBV7-2 and TRBJ2-5; no clear D. V was pared by 3 bases and J by 5 bases, with 7 bases between. Per germline, CDR1 SGHTA and CDR2 FQGNSA. This CDR3 comprises 12 residues.

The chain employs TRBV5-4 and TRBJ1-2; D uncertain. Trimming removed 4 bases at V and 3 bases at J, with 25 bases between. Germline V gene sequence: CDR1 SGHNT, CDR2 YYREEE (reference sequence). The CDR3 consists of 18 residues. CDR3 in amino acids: CASSHKTGPQEAYYGYTF. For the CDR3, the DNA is TGTGCCAGCAGCCATAAAACCGGGCCGCAGGAGGCCTACTATGGCTACACCTTC.

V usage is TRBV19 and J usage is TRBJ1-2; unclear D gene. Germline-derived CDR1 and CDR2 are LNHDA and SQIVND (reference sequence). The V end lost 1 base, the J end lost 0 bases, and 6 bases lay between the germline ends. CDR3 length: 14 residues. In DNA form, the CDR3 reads TGTGCCAGTAGTATAGCAGGATCTAACTATGGCTACACCTTC. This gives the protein CASSIAGSNYGYTF.

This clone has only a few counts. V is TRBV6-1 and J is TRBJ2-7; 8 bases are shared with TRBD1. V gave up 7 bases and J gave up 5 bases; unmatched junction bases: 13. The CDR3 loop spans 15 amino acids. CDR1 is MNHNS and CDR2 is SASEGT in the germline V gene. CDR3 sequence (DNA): TGTGCCAGCAAGATTTCCGGACAGGGCCGCGACGAGCAGTACTTC. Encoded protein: CASKISGQGRDEQYF.

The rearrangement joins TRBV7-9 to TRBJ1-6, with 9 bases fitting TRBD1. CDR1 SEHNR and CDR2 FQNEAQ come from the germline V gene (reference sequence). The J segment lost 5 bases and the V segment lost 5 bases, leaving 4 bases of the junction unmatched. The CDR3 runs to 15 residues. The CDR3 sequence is CASSKGQGDNSPLHF. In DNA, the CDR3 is TGTGCCAGCAGCAAGGGACAGGGCGATAATTCACCCCTCCACTTT.

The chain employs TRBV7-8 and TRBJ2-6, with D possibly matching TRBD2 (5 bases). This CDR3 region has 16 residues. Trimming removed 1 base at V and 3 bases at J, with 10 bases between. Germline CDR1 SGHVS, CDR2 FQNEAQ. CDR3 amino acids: CASSLVVGSGANVLTF. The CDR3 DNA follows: TGTGCCAGCAGCTTAGTCGTAGGGAGTGGGGCCAACGTCCTGACTTTC. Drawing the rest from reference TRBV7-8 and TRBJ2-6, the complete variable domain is GAGVSQSPRYKVAKRGQDVALRCDPISGHVSLFWYQQALGQGPEFLTYFQNEAQLDKSGLPSDRFFAERPEGSVSTLKIQRTQQEDSAVYLCASSLVVGSGANVLTFGAGSRLTVL.

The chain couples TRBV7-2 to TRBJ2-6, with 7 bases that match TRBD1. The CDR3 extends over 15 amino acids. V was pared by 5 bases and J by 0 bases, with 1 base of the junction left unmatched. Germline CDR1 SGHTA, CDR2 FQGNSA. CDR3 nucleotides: TGTGCCAGCAGCCGACAGGGCTCTGGGGCCAACGTCCTGACTTTC. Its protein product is CASSRQGSGANVLTF.

The CDR3 is CASSNLYSNQPQHF. The CDR3 DNA follows: TGTGCCAGCAGCAACCTTTATAGCAATCAGCCCCAGCATTTT. The chain carries TRBV27 and TRBJ1-5, with D uncertain. Germline CDR1 and CDR2: MNHEY and SMNVEV (reference sequence). Trimming took 6 bases from V and 0 from J, leaving 9 bases between them. This CDR3 has 14 amino acids.

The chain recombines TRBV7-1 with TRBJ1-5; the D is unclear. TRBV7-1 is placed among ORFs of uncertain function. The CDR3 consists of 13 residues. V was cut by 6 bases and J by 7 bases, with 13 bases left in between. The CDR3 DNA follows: TGTGCCAGCAGACTGGGAGCAGGACAGCCCCAGCATTTT. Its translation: CASRLGAGQPQHF.

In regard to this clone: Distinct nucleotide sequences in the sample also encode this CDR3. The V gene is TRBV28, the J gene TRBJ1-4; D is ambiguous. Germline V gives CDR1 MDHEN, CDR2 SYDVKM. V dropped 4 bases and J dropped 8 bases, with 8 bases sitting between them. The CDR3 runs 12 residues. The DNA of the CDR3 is TGTGCCAGCAGTTCCCCCGAAGAAAAACTGTTTTTT. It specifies CASSSPEEKLFF. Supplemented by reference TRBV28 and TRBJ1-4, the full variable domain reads DVKVTQSSRYLVKRTGEKVFLECVQDMDHENMFWYRQDPGLGLRLIYFSYDVKMKEKGDIPEGYSVSREKKERFSLILESASTNQTSMYLCASSSPEEKLFFGSGTQLSVL.

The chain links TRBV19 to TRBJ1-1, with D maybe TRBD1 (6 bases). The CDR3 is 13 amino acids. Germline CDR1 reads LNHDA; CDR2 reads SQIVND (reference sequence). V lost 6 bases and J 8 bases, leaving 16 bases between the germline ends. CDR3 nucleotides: TGTGCCAGTAGCACGGTGGGACAAATAGAAGCTTTCTTT. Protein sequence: CASSTVGQIEAFF.

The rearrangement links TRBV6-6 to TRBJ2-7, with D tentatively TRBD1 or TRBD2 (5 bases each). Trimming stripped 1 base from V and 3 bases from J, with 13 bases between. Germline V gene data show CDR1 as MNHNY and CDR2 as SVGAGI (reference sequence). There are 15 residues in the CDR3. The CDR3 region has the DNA TGTGCCAGCAGTTACTACGTGGGGGAGTTCTACGAGCAGTACTTC. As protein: CASSYYVGEFYEQYF.

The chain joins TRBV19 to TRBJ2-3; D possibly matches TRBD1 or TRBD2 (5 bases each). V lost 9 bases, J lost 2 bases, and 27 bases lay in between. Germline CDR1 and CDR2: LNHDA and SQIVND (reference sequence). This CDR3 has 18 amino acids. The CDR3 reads CARVVDKPGHSPTDTQYF. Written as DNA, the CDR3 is TGTGCCAGAGTAGTAGATAAGCCGGGGCATTCTCCCACAGATACGCAGTATTTT. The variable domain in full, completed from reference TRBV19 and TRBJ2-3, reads DGGITQSPKYLFRKEGQNVTLSCEQNLNHDAMYWYRQDPGQGLRLIYYSQIVNDFQKGDIAEGYSVSREKKESFPLTVTSAQKNPTAFYLCARVVDKPGHSPTDTQYFGPGTRLTVL.

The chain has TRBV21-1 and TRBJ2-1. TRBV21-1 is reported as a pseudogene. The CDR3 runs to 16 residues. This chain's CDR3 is CASSSAGGAPGNEQFF. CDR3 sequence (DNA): TGTGCCAGCAGCAGCGCAGGGGGGGCGCCTGGCAATGAGCAGTTCTTC.